A selection of T cell receptor beta chains follows, all from one sample in a study of radiotherapy plus CTLA-4 blockade in lung cancer. TCRdb's copy holds only in-frame clones and misses some; the assay was immunoSEQ multiplex PCR. Of tens of thousands of clones detected, approximately 65% appear once; the ten largest clones hold approximately 8.3%. The source material was peripheral blood, sampled from a patient treated with radiotherapy plus ipilimumab. The receptors derive from a human donor with non-small cell lung cancer whose response to radiotherapy plus ipilimumab could not be evaluated. Each CDR3 is given with its conserved first and last residue. Expanded clones get a size class; other rows say once, few or many, or leave the size out.

v_call	clone_size	cdr3_aa
TRBV6-1	once	CASSEAGGGLDSPLHF
TRBV4-1	.	CASSQDTTGLYEQYF
TRBV30	.	CAWGRARETQYF
TRBV5-1	few	CASSFGDTEAFF
TRBV28	.	CASRIGQNAYEQYF
TRBV30	.	CAWTNSGGYTF
TRBV7-2	once	CASRRQGPYEQYF
TRBV11-2	.	CASSLVSGMETQYF
TRBV19	.	CATRRGTSNQPRHF
TRBV5-1	.	CASSSGQGASTDTQYF
TRBV6-5	once	CASNQGWVSYEQYF
TRBV28	few	CASSDRGRQPQHF
TRBV4-2	.	CASSLQTGGATEAFF
TRBV6-1	.	CASSVGVGGAPSYEQYF
TRBV6-5	.	CASSRRVFAEAFF
TRBV5-1	.	CASSSDRQGSPLHF
TRBV5-1	.	CASSPDYPSYNEQFF
TRBV6-5	.	CASSRTGNQPQHF
TRBV10-3	.	CAISDVRGHNYGYTF
TRBV5-1	.	CASSLDGWEAFF
TRBV11-2	.	CASSLAFIREGPLKNIQYF
TRBV7-3	.	CASSPGTGTYEQYF
TRBV9	.	CASSTGRGGEAFF
TRBV5-1	.	CASSLRGQGNQETQYF
TRBV5-4	.	CASSRAPGQSNSPLHF
TRBV11-2	once	CASSPLGQRNEQFF
TRBV11-2	.	CASSFSLNTEAFF
TRBV2	.	CASRGPTGWGNTEAFF
TRBV29-1	.	CSVESGTGIYEQYF
TRBV19	.	CASSIVRSSGNTIYF
TRBV5-1	.	CASSLEQGSSYEQYF
TRBV18	few	CASSPPAGSRGANEQFF
TRBV10-3	.	CAISVTAGGGSEQFF
TRBV7-2	.	CASSLVVSGGLNTEAFF
TRBV28	.	CASTTAENEKLFF
TRBV6-1	.	CASTRQGVGEAFF
TRBV6-5	.	CATSTAQETQYF
TRBV29-1	.	CSAMSGHPYEQYF
TRBV11-2	.	CASSLGYGENYGYTF
TRBV7-9	.	CATTRGTGGAWDTQYF
TRBV11-2	.	CASSKTGTATYEQYF
TRBV19	.	CASSMGGGGGELFF
TRBV18	.	CASSLETGPYGYTF
TRBV7-6	.	CASSLSPGRETQYF
TRBV7-2	few	CASSKDRGRNQPQHF
TRBV12-5	many	CASGSHNNQPQHF
TRBV4-1	.	CASSHRGKGYEQYF
TRBV9	once	CASSRGTGIPSPTYEQYF
TRBV7-2	few	CASSLGTGGGTEAFF
TRBV5-1	.	CASSLTTTDCEQYF
TRBV16	few	CASSQSATPNGYTF
TRBV19	.	CASSQLAGVSQETQYF
TRBV30	.	CAWTDGRGQPQHF
TRBV7-2	.	CASRPDRGRGRGFF
TRBV27	.	CASSFGGRGWGYTF